This T cell receptor beta chain derives from a study of cytomegalovirus exposure and HLA in healthy donors (TCRdb year 2017). At the level of the whole study: An earlier analysis of some 600 of the donors reported roughly 300 Gb of sequence data and about 120 million unique TCR beta sequences obtained from approximately 180 million T cells. Every repertoire in the discovery cohort had been generated on one and the same sequencing platform. Rather than drawing on any new phenotypic data, the later analysis identified candidate immune exposures from TCR beta sequences and the way those sequences occurred across donors. The study aimed to test whether signatures of past pathogen exposure could be identified by cataloging public T cell receptors. To predict cytomegalovirus infection status, the study brought together high-throughput TCR immunosequencing, statistical association of individual TCRs with disease status, and machine learning. To decide whether each TCR beta V gene segment behaved as functional or pseudogenic, an earlier analysis of some 570 of the donors relied on high-throughput TCR beta sequencing. The number of typed donors differed by locus: about 629-630 for A, B, C, DRB1 and DQB1; some 500 for DQA1; 600 to 610 for DPA1; and roughly 450 for DPB1. Among the roughly 400 genotyped donors, roughly 80% belonged to the genetic ancestry cluster associated with self-reported Caucasian donors. In a later analysis, previously published TCR beta repertoires from several hundred donors were re-analyzed and high-resolution HLA genotyping was added so that TCR occurrence patterns could be studied. The study profiled the T cell repertoires of under 850 subjects by immunosequencing and related them to cytomegalovirus serostatus. In addition to the first cohort of 666 subjects, a separate validation cohort of under 150 different subjects was used. About 280 gigabases of sequencing data and around 88 million unique TCR sequences made up an early release that covered under 750 HLA-typed donors. Alongside the repertoire data, information on donor age, sex, ethnicity and CMV serostatus was compiled. A later genetic analysis took genome-wide SNP genotypes for about 60% of the roughly 670 donors and used that subset as a discovery cohort. Because of strong linkage in the cohort, five DR-DQ haplotypes were treated as single units for association and clustering. HLA typing included class I and class II loci at four-digit resolution. On average, about 240,000 unique TCR beta nucleotide sequences were sequenced per donor among 398 genotyped donors of the cohort, with roughly 18% of those sequences being non-productive. Beyond this particular receptor, the publication reports: The presence/absence analyses assumed that sequencing depth was roughly uniform across donors, and that assumption may not be true. Strong co-occurrence of HLA alleles, especially DR and DQ, made assigning TCR associations to individual alleles difficult. Some IMGT-functional V segments, including TRBV6-2 and TRBV6-3, could not be told apart with the 87-base-pair reads, so those segments were excluded. The classifier was reported to diagnose cytomegalovirus status with high specificity and sensitivity in both the original cohort and the validation cohort. V-gene and J-gene trimming of TCR beta chains was associated with a missense DCLRE1C variant in a later genetic analysis, and the association was replicated in an independent cohort. In vitro tests confirmed that a few of the cytomegalovirus-associated TCR beta chains recognize cytomegalovirus antigens. HLA typing was unavailable for some donors at each locus, so association tests used only the typed subset. A later analysis associated 16,951 TCR beta sequences with specific HLA alleles at a false discovery rate of 0.05. Most TCR sequences were seen in very few donors, while some public TCRs were found in many individuals. In a later analysis, TCR association rates were found to vary across HLA loci, with the most associated TCRs seen for DRB1 alleles and the fewest for HLA-C alleles. Only TCR beta chains were sequenced in this cohort, and the absence of alpha or paired-chain data limited detectable features. A total of 150 to 200 TCR beta chains were listed by the study as associated with cytomegalovirus. A cluster of highly shared sequence variants was judged likely to represent a technical artifact of the sequencing pipeline. Several of the top co-occurrence clusters appeared to be linked to parvovirus B19, influenza, CMV and Epstein-Barr virus, according to a later analysis. A further reported finding was that TCR beta sequences accurately predicted the HLA-A and HLA-B alleles for most subjects in the first cohort. In an earlier analysis of approximately 590 of the donors, most TCR beta V segments were observed in productive rearrangements about 90% or about 30% of the time, broadly matching IMGT annotations. In a later genetic analysis, fewer N-insertions in productive TCRs were reported among donors in an Asian-associated ancestry cluster than the roughly 640-donor mean. In a later analysis, most CMV-associated TCR beta chains were found to appear HLA-restricted, with HLA associations seemingly driven largely by CMV exposure. Approximately 16 rarely observed V segments, including chromosome 9 orphons, were excluded from the earlier analysis of about 600 of the donors because counts were too low. Correlated functional status among segregating V segments might be attributable to linkage disequilibrium, but an unknown experimental factor could not be ruled out. For the cohort, immune exposure information was limited to CMV serostatus. Compared with equally common non-associated chains, HLA-associated TCR beta chains in a later analysis were more clonally expanded and had lower generation probabilities. The authors suggested that the approach could potentially be generalized to other disease states and immunological phenotypes.

The cohort comprised fewer than 700 healthy bone marrow donors. At the time of sampling, all cohort members were nominally healthy, though unrecorded immune exposures were likely present. The donor tested CMV seronegative, placing the donor among the roughly 400 seronegative members of the cohort. A peripheral blood sample was provided by each donor, and peripheral blood mononuclear cells were used for TCR beta sequencing. The Qiagen DNeasy Blood Extraction Kit was used to extract genomic DNA from the blood cell samples. The library was produced with the immunoSEQ multiplex PCR assay. For the multiplex PCR, a mixture combining 60 forward primers for TCR Vbeta segments and 13 reverse primers for TCR Jbeta segments was used. The CDR3 region of rearranged TCR beta genes was amplified from genomic DNA by a multiplex PCR assay. The Illumina HiSeq System was used to sequence the amplified TCR beta libraries as 87-base-pair reads. Per the source publication's procedure: A later analysis counted about 80 million unique TCR beta chains across the roughly 700 repertoires, and roughly 9.9 million of these chains were shared by at least two donors. To remove PCR and sequencing errors, raw reads were error-corrected and collapsed into unique sequences using a nearest-neighbor algorithm that merged closely related sequences. CDR3 sequences were aligned to IMGT reference sequences to assign V, D and J gene segments. For a sequence to be retained, at least a six-nucleotide match to both a V gene segment and a J gene segment was required. A rearrangement was called productive if the CDR3 had no stop codons and remained in frame with V and J, and every other rearrangement was called non-productive. CDR3 was defined by IMGT convention, running from the second conserved V-encoded cysteine to the conserved J-encoded phenylalanine. In an earlier analysis of roughly 580 of the donors, sequences lacking an unambiguous match to a single V gene segment were excluded. An earlier analysis of 500 to 600 of the donors classified V segments as functional when productive rearrangements were above 56.7% and as segregating when the standard deviation between donors was above 5%. A statistical classification framework was built for diagnosing cytomegalovirus status from the catalog of TCR beta chain sequences. V and J gene assignment, in a later analysis, came from comparing TCR nucleotide sequences with IMGT/GENE-DB human TR gene sequences. Using the TCRdist pipeline, a later analysis assigned CDR3 sequences along with most-parsimonious VDJ recombination scenarios. In a later analysis, every TCR beta chain was defined by the combination of its CDR3 amino acid sequence and its V-gene family, and reads without a unique V-gene family were dropped. As a way to deal with suspected cross-contamination and a sequencing artifact, a later analysis dropped 640 or so nucleotide sequences that were highly shared and had low generation probability. In a later analysis, a clonal expansion index for each public chain was calculated from normalized within-repertoire ranks of inferred template counts. In a later analysis, generation probabilities were computed with a VDJ recombination model fitted to out-of-frame rearrangements, and the resulting probabilities were checked against IGoR. A later analysis scored TCR-TCR, TCR-HLA and TCR-CMV co-occurrence with hypergeometric tests, applying a repertoire-size bias correction to TCR pairs. To estimate false discovery rates, a later analysis permuted the HLA or CMV assignments 20 times. In a later analysis, co-occurring TCRs were grouped with DBSCAN, and TCRdist sequence similarity was added when clustering was performed within HLA-allele-positive subsets. Repertoires with fewer than 30,000 or more than 120,000 public chains were left out of co-occurrence clustering, as were about five repertoires with anomalous nucleotide sharing. Not all clones reach the TCRdb copy of this immuneACCESS table, which keeps in-frame sequences only. Checked studies attribute under half of the gap to unresolved V genes and leave the rest unexplained. From that table come the V and J calls and clone size; the DNA was used to work out D and trimming. The sample table records 200,000 or so clones; around 80% of these occur just once. The ten largest clonotypes hold 0.63% of the sample.

The germline V and J ends show losses of 4 bases and 4 bases respectively, and no gene match explains 11 bases of the junction. Taken from the germline V gene (reference sequence), the CDR1 and CDR2 loops are MNHEY and SMNVEV. From its cysteine to its phenylalanine, the CDR3 spans 16 amino acids. The read is trimmed to its CDR3 DNA, 48 bases read in frame from base 1. In regard to this clone: What this receptor recognizes is not known. No much larger clone exists at a distance of one base, and base qualities are not known.

Input material: PBMCs. Here the chain combines TRBV27 and TRBJ2-3; 7 bases in between match TRBD2. The sequence derives from a man younger than 35 in good health and CMV-seronegative. The CDR3 corresponds to CASSSWAGERADTQYF. The DNA sequence reads TGTGCCAGCAGTTCATGGGCGGGAGAGCGCGCAGATACGCAGTATTTT.